The clone carrying this T cell receptor (beta chain) was seen a single time. The sample comes from a study of blood T cell repertoires in COVID-19. Overall study context: Italy, Spain and the United States were the sources of the convalescent and acute COVID-19 samples. T cells, B-cell-depleted T cells, or PBMCs provided the cDNA or gDNA that served as material.

This CDR3 is built from 15 residues. The germline gives CDR1 KGHDR, CDR2 SFDVKD. V was cut by 3 bases and J by 2 bases, with 11 bases left in between. Per the study methods: For nucleated cells, counts were estimated from reference gene primer amplification. Repertoires were generated with immunoSEQ multiplex PCR, while TCRdb's copy carries only in-frame clones and drops some. V, J and clone size are taken as reported in that table, and D and trimming were inferred from the DNA itself. This sample has under 140,000 clones, with more than 75% found just once. The sequenced sample consisted of peripheral blood. The chain carries TRBV24-1 and TRBJ2-3; a possible D gene is TRBD1 (6 bases). The source of this sequence is a woman aged 50 to 60 with acute or convalescent COVID-19. CDR3 DNA sequence: TGTGCCACCAGTGATGGCAGGGGCTCCACAGATACGCAGTATTTT. Protein product: CATSDGRGSTDTQYF.